A selection of T cell receptor beta chains follows, all from one sample in a study of tumor-infiltrating lymphocytes in primary liver carcinoma. Using its own MiXCR run on the multiplex PCR reads, TCRdb lists one record per CDR3 protein. The sample shows about 180,000 distinct CDR3 sequences, about 60% of them seen only once. The sequenced sample consisted of peripheral blood. The receptors come from a man aged 40-49 years with primary liver carcinoma and hepatitis B virus infection. Both conserved end residues are part of each CDR3.

j_gene | v_gene | CDR3aa
TRBJ2-7 | TRBV5-4 | CASSLGGQASYEQYF
TRBJ2-1 | TRBV11-2 | CASSLDGIYNEQFF
TRBJ2-1 | TRBV11-2 | CVSSLLAARSYNEQSF
TRBJ2-1 | TRBV7-8 | CASSPREARVNEQSF
TRBJ1-4 | TRBV28 | CASSLSQLNEKLFF
TRBJ2-7 | TRBV4-1 | CASSQESQLSYEQYF
TRBJ2-2 | TRBV15 | CATSRAFTGELFF
TRBJ2-3 | TRBV11-2 | CASSLRDYRTDTQYF
TRBJ2-3 | TRBV24-1 | CATSDPRHATDTQYF
TRBJ2-1 | TRBV28 | CASSFFAAIRYNEQFF
TRBJ1-2 | TRBV29-1 | CSSWDERGYTF
TRBJ1-2 | TRBV4-1 | CASKPSLTF
TRBJ2-3 | TRBV5-8 | CASGPIRGRTSTDTQYF
TRBJ2-3 | TRBV12-3/TRBV12-4 | CASSLVGSPLKDTQYF
TRBJ1-3 | TRBV4-1 | CTSSQGIRAPLYF
TRBJ1-4 | TRBV29-1 | CGVGGLATNEKLFF
TRBJ2-7 | TRBV4-2 | CASSQDFSDEQYF
TRBJ2-1 | TRBV29-1 | CSVAYLAGERGNEQFF
TRBJ2-5 | TRBV11-2 | CASSSGTSGRETQYF
TRBJ2-7 | TRBV6-6 | CASSYSYGRAPLEQYF
TRBJ1-2 | TRBV12-3/TRBV12-4 | CASSPTGTGYGYTF
TRBJ2-5 | TRBV11-1 | CASSETYSGLVKETQYF
TRBJ1-2 | TRBV12-3/TRBV12-4 | CASNRQNNYGYTF
TRBJ1-1 | TRBV6-5 | CASSYRPPLDTEAFF
TRBJ1-6 | TRBV11-2 | CASSKRGAPGSSYNSPLHF
TRBJ1-5 | TRBV12-3/TRBV12-4 | CASSRQGSGNQFQHF
TRBJ2-1 | TRBV30 | CAWSVLREGNNEQFF
TRBJ2-1 | TRBV11-2 | CASSSGRGTRVYNEQFF
TRBJ2-7 | TRBV6-1 | CATPNEASGSKQYF
TRBJ2-3 | TRBV30 | CAWEEGEATQYF
TRBJ2-1 | TRBV30 | CAWSYGTSGSDEQFF
TRBJ2-1 | TRBV11-2 | CASSLWVVEQFF
TRBJ1-4 | TRBV6-1 | CASGSSTNEKLFF
TRBJ2-7 | TRBV11-2 | CASSLVRPLNDEHYF
TRBJ2-7 | TRBV29-1 | CSVVWQGATYEQYF
TRBJ1-2 | TRBV4-1 | CVSKPGYAF
TRBJ2-3 | TRBV11-2 | CASSLNLDRGTEKDTQYF
TRBJ2-3 | TRBV5-4 | CASSLVSTDTQYF
TRBJ1-3 | TRBV6-5 | CASSYSAEGPTSGNTIYF
TRBJ2-1 | TRBV6-6 | CVSSYWDRVYNEQFF
TRBJ2-3 | TRBV7-8 | CASSLLAGVSDTQYF
TRBJ2-7 | TRBV4-1 | CASSQEIAWEQYF
TRBJ2-1 | TRBV4-1 | CASSQVGLAGGIEQFF
TRBJ2-3 | TRBV11-2 | CANSISLSTSTDTQYF
TRBJ1-1 | TRBV10-3 | CATCPGDTEAFF
TRBJ1-2 | TRBV29-1 | CSESDSTHNYGYTF
TRBJ2-5 | TRBV6-2/TRBV6-3 | CASSYRLAGGPTLLLF
TRBJ2-1 | TRBV12-3/TRBV12-4 | CASSLTGFPYNEQFF